The TCR beta chain described here comes from a study of pediatric ulcerative colitis. The CDR3 spans 13 residues. V lost 2 bases and J 2 bases, leaving 7 bases between the germline ends. Looked up from germline, CDR1 is LNHDA and CDR2 is SQIVND (reference sequence). Colonoscopy and blood draw happened at the same time. Sequencing was at survey level. The protocol was immunoSEQ multiplex PCR, while the TCRdb copy is restricted to in-frame clones and leaves out a portion. The repertoire holds 57,000 or so clones, with about 90% as singletons. The chain employs TRBV19 and TRBJ2-7, with D uncertain. The sample taken for sequencing was blood. The clonotype originates from a boy between 10 and 17 years old who was a control in a study of pediatric ulcerative colitis. The CDR3 sequence: CASSISYPYEQYF. For the CDR3, the DNA is TGTGCCAGTAGTATATCCTATCCCTACGAGCAGTACTTC.